This TCR beta chain was identified during a study of CD4 T cells in relation to SARS-CoV-2 and coronaviruses. Study-wide context: TCR beta CDR3s were sequenced after roughly nine-day antigen culture of PBMCs. The negative reference was HIV-1 Nef peptide pool or peptide-free culture. The HLA restriction of the shared crossreactive spike epitopes was mapped.

V trimming: 0 bases; J trimming: 6 bases; junction bases outside the gene matches: 9. This CDR3 spans 16 amino acids. The germline CDR1 and CDR2 sequences are LNHNV and YYDKDF (reference sequence). The repertoire was sequenced with immunoSEQ multiplex PCR; TCRdb's copy has only in-frame clones and lacks some. The table records 20,000 to 25,000 clones, under 80% of them present only once. Turning to this clone: The antigen is unknown.

CD4+ T cells from unexposed donors were obtained before the COVID-19 pandemic (2011-2018). The cells were cultured for approximately ten days before CD4+ T cells were isolated. The sequenced sample was CD4+ T cells from PBMCs, cultured in vitro. The J gene is TRBJ1-2, the V gene TRBV15, with TRBD1 matching over 8 bases. This sequence originates from a human donor in good health. The CDR3 protein is CATSRDHNIQGDGYTF. The CDR3 nucleotides are TGTGCCACCAGCAGAGATCATAATATACAGGGGGATGGCTACACCTTC.